The present entry profiles one T cell receptor beta chain with its context. Authors' data handling: By means of reference gene primer amplification, nucleated cell counts were estimated. Method: immunoSEQ multiplex PCR; TCRdb's copy keeps in-frame clones and lacks some. The D gene and trimming were derived from the DNA, and the V and J assignments and clone size from that table. The repertoire holds approximately 250,000 clones, 70% to 90% seen once, with over 3.5% in the top ten. Germline values: CDR1 LGHDT, CDR2 YNNKEL (reference sequence). CDR3 size: 13 residues. Trimming shortened V by 4 bases and J by 6 bases, and 13 bases separated the two germline ends. This record comes from a study of blood T cell repertoires in COVID-19. The study recruited people aged about 18 to 95 years across under 25 US areas.

The sequencing input was PBMCs or T cells enriched from blood (not recorded which). The J gene is TRBJ2-7, the V gene TRBV3-1 (or the pseudogene TRBV3-2); perhaps TRBD1 as D (6 bases). The clonotype originates from a woman in her twenties or thirties with acute COVID-19. Here the CDR3 reads CASSLLQGLEQYF. The CDR3 DNA sequence: TGTGCCAGCAGCCTCTTACAGGGTCTCGAGCAGTACTTC.